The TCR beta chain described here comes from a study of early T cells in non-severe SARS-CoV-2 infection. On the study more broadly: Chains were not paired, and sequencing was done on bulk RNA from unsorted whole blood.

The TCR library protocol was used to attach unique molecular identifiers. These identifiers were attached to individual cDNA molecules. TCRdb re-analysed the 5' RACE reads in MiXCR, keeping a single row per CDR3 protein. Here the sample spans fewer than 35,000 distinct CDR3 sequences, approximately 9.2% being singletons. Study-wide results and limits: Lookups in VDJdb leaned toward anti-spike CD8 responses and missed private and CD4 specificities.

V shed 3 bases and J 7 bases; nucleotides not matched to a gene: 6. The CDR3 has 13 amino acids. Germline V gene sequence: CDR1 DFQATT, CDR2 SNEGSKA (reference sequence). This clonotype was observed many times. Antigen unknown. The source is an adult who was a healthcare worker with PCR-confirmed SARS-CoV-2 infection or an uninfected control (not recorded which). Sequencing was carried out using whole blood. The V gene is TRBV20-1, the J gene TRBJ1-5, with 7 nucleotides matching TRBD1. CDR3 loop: CSASSGGGQPQHF. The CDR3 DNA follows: TGCAGTGCTAGTTCAGGGGGTGGGCAGCCCCAGCATTTT.